This is a list of T cell receptor beta chains from one sample in a study of cytomegalovirus exposure and HLA in healthy donors. Sequenced by immunoSEQ multiplex PCR; TCRdb stores in-frame clones only, minus some. The sample consists of over 100,000 clones, approximately 80% of them appearing once. The sequenced sample was PBMCs. These receptors all stem from a woman in her late teens or twenties in good health and CMV-seropositive. Each CDR3 is given with its conserved first and last residue. A D gene is named only where the DNA matches it firmly.

v_gene: TRBV9
d_gene: TRBD2
j_gene: TRBJ2-3
len: 16
CDR3aa: CASSPQGLGSEDTQYF

v_gene: TRBV5-8
d_gene: -
j_gene: TRBJ1-5
len: 12
CDR3aa: CASTLEVQPQHF

v_gene: TRBV19
d_gene: TRBD1
j_gene: TRBJ1-2
len: 16
CDR3aa: CAIRSDREGGHYGYTF

v_gene: TRBV6-1
d_gene: TRBD2
j_gene: TRBJ2-7
len: 15
CDR3aa: CASSVSGRISYEQYF

v_gene: TRBV25-1
d_gene: -
j_gene: TRBJ1-3
len: 15
CDR3aa: CASSEYEGSGNTIYF

v_gene: TRBV5-5
d_gene: -
j_gene: TRBJ1-1
len: 13
CDR3aa: CASSLWWGDEAFF

v_gene: TRBV27
d_gene: -
j_gene: TRBJ2-7
len: 14
CDR3aa: CASSLSPSSYEQYF

v_gene: TRBV5-1
d_gene: TRBD2
j_gene: TRBJ2-3
len: 17
CDR3aa: CASSGMVGGRRSDTQYF

v_gene: TRBV5-1
d_gene: -
j_gene: TRBJ1-1
len: 15
CDR3aa: CASSLSWAGEPEAFF

v_gene: TRBV7-3
d_gene: -
j_gene: TRBJ2-3
len: 15
CDR3aa: CASSPKLVGTDTQYF

v_gene: TRBV7-9
d_gene: -
j_gene: TRBJ2-7
len: 15
CDR3aa: CASSLLSDSSYEQYF

v_gene: TRBV6-1
d_gene: TRBD1
j_gene: TRBJ2-7
len: 14
CDR3aa: CASSRTGHTYEQYF

v_gene: TRBV5-6
d_gene: -
j_gene: TRBJ1-1
len: 13
CDR3aa: CASSWGGHTEAFF

v_gene: TRBV6-1
d_gene: -
j_gene: TRBJ2-2
len: 14
CDR3aa: CASSEGPNTGELFF

v_gene: TRBV15
d_gene: -
j_gene: TRBJ2-7
len: 14
CDR3aa: CATSTEYGAYEQYF

v_gene: TRBV5-6
d_gene: TRBD1
j_gene: TRBJ1-4
len: 15
CDR3aa: CASSLPTGMGEKLFF

v_gene: TRBV6-6
d_gene: TRBD1
j_gene: TRBJ1-4
len: 15
CDR3aa: CASSYHRGTNEKLFF

v_gene: TRBV9
d_gene: TRBD1
j_gene: TRBJ1-1
len: 13
CDR3aa: CASGRTGYTEAFF

v_gene: TRBV21-1
d_gene: -
j_gene: TRBJ1-4
len: 20
CDR3aa: CASSTLDSGLYLATNEKLFF

v_gene: TRBV30
d_gene: TRBD2
j_gene: TRBJ2-5
len: 12
CDR3aa: CAWRGGMETQYF

v_gene: TRBV6-5
d_gene: -
j_gene: TRBJ2-1
len: 14
CDR3aa: CASSYTGVGNEQFF

v_gene: TRBV5-4
d_gene: TRBD1
j_gene: TRBJ1-5
len: 15
CDR3aa: CASSSTGAGNQPQHF

v_gene: TRBV30
d_gene: -
j_gene: TRBJ2-6
len: 13
CDR3aa: CAWGGGGANVLTF

v_gene: TRBV18
d_gene: -
j_gene: TRBJ1-4
len: 15
CDR3aa: CASSPDDSLNEKLFF

v_gene: TRBV6-5
d_gene: -
j_gene: -
len: 14
CDR3aa: CASSYPEGAYEQYF

v_gene: TRBV5-6
d_gene: -
j_gene: TRBJ1-2
len: 14
CDR3aa: CASSLQGGGYGYTF

v_gene: TRBV27
d_gene: TRBD1
j_gene: TRBJ2-6
len: 15
CDR3aa: CASSLQGAGANVLTF

v_gene: TRBV10-2
d_gene: -
j_gene: TRBJ2-7
len: 15
CDR3aa: CASLFTSSGSYEQYF

v_gene: TRBV6-6
d_gene: -
j_gene: TRBJ2-7
len: 14
CDR3aa: CASSSPTSSYEQYF

v_gene: TRBV7-9
d_gene: -
j_gene: TRBJ1-6
len: 14
CDR3aa: CASSLGGASSPLHF

v_gene: TRBV6-6
d_gene: -
j_gene: TRBJ2-7
len: 15
CDR3aa: CASSSIYRGPHEQYF

v_gene: TRBV21-1
d_gene: -
j_gene: TRBJ1-2
len: 15
CDR3aa: CASSIPRGGDEGYTF

v_gene: TRBV6-1
d_gene: -
j_gene: TRBJ2-6
len: 15
CDR3aa: CASMIAQSGANVLTF

v_gene: TRBV5-1
d_gene: TRBD2
j_gene: TRBJ2-5
len: 13
CDR3aa: CASSAQGGETQYF

v_gene: TRBV5-4
d_gene: TRBD2
j_gene: TRBJ2-3
len: 16
CDR3aa: CASSLRLAGGTDTQYF

v_gene: TRBV5-6
d_gene: TRBD2
j_gene: TRBJ2-3
len: 17
CDR3aa: CASSLSIGRDGTDTQYF